These 6 T cell receptor beta chains came from one sample sequenced in a study of cytomegalovirus exposure and HLA in healthy donors. Measured with immunoSEQ multiplex PCR; TCRdb has only the in-frame clones, and not every one. The data contain under 250,000 clones, about nine tenths of them singletons. Sequencing input: PBMCs. These receptors came from a woman younger than 30 in good health and CMV-seropositive.

This clone was recorded only once. V gene TRBV19 combines with J gene TRBJ1-3; perhaps TRBD1 as D (6 bases). The CDR3 is made up of 18 amino acids. Looked up from germline, CDR1 is LNHDA and CDR2 is SQIVND (reference sequence). V was trimmed by 0 bases and J by 4 bases, leaving 19 bases between them. The CDR3 sequence is CASSIDRARGEDGNTIYF. DNA for the CDR3: TGTGCCAGTAGTATAGATCGGGCCAGGGGAGAGGACGGAAACACCATATATTTT.

The chain has TRBV6-5 and TRBJ1-2, with D perhaps matching TRBD1 (6 bases). The V gene's germline CDR1 is MNHEY and CDR2 SVGAGI. This CDR3 has 15 amino acids. Between the trimmed V and J ends, which lost 10 bases and 2 bases, there was a span of 20 bases. The CDR3 DNA follows: TGTGCCATCTCGCGATCTGGGACAATAAACTATGGCTACACCTTC. This encodes CAISRSGTINYGYTF.

The chain links TRBV2 to TRBJ2-7, with 8 positions matching TRBD2. This CDR3 has 14 residues. V shed 8 bases, J shed 4 bases, and the junction held 10 bases outside the gene matches. Germline CDR1 SNHLY, CDR2 FYNNEI. The CDR3 region has the DNA TGTGCCAGCCTTACCGGACTAGCAGAGTACGAGCAGTACTTC. Encoded protein: CASLTGLAEYEQYF.

CDR3 amino acids: CASSFTGGAIFGSIQYF. The CDR3 nucleotides are TGTGCCAGCAGTTTTACAGGGGGGGCCATATTTGGGTCCATTCAGTACTTC. This chain links TRBV28 with TRBJ2-4; a weak D match, TRBD1 (8 bases). Trimming pared 3 bases from V and 9 bases from J, leaving 24 bases between. CDR3 length equals 17 residues. Germline V gives CDR1 MDHEN, CDR2 SYDVKM.

This chain uses TRBV14 with TRBJ2-5; D unclear. Germline V gives CDR1 SGHDN, CDR2 FVKESK. This CDR3 is built from 13 residues. The V end lost 0 bases, the J end lost 5 bases, and 7 bases lay between the germline ends. CDR3 amino acids: CASSQDLRETQYF. DNA of the CDR3: TGTGCCAGCAGCCAAGATCTCAGGGAGACCCAGTACTTC.

The chain combines TRBV7-3 with TRBJ2-7; TRBD2 matches at 7 bases. V shed 2 bases, J shed 2 bases, and the junction held 3 bases outside the gene matches. The CDR3 runs 14 residues. In germline, CDR1 is SGHTA, CDR2 FQGTGA. The CDR3 is CASSLGGGPYEQYF. The CDR3, as DNA: TGTGCCAGCAGCTTAGGGGGAGGGCCCTACGAGCAGTACTTC.